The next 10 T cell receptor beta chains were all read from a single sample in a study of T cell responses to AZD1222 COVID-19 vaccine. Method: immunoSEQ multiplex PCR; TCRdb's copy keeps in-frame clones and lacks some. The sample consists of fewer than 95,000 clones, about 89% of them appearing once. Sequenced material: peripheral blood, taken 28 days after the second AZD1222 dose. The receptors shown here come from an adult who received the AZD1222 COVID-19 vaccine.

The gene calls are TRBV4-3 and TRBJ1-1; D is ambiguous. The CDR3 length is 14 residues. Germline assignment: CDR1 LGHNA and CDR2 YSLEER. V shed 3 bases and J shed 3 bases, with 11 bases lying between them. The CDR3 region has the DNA TGCGCCAGCAGCCATACAGAATCCCACACTGAAGCTTTCTTT. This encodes CASSHTESHTEAFF.

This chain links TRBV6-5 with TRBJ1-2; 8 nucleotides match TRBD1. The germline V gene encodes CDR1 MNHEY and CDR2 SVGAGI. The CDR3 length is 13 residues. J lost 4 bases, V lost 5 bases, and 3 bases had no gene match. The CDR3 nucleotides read TGTGCCAGCAGTACCGGGACAGGCTATGGCTACACCTTC. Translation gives CASSTGTGYGYTF.

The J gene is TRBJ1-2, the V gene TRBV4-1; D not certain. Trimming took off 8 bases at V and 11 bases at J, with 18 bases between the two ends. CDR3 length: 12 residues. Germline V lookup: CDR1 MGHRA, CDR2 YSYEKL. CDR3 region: CASGPGPGLYTF. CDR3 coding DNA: TGCGCCAGCGGACCCGGTCCGGGGTTATACACCTTC.

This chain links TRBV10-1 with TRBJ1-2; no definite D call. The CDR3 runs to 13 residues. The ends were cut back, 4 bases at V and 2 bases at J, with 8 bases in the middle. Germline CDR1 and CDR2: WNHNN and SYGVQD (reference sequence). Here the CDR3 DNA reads TGCGCCAGCAGTGTATCGTCGAACTATGGCTACACCTTC. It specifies CASSVSSNYGYTF.

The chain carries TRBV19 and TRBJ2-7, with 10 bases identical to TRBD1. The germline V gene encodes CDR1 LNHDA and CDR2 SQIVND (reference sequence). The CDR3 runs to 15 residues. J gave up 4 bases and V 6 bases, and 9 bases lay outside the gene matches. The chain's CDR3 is CASSSSTGGWYEQYF. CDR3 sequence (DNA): TGTGCCAGTAGCTCGTCGACAGGGGGCTGGTACGAGCAGTACTTC. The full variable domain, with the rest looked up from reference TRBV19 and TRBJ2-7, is DGGITQSPKYLFRKEGQNVTLSCEQNLNHDAMYWYRQDPGQGLRLIYYSQIVNDFQKGDIAEGYSVSREKKESFPLTVTSAQKNPTAFYLCASSSSTGGWYEQYFGPGTRLTVT.

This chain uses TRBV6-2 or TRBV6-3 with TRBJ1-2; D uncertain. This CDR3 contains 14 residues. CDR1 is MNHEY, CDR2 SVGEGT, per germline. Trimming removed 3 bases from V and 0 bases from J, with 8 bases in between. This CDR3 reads CASSYLSANYGYTF. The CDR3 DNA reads TGTGCCAGCAGTTATTTATCAGCTAACTATGGCTACACCTTC.

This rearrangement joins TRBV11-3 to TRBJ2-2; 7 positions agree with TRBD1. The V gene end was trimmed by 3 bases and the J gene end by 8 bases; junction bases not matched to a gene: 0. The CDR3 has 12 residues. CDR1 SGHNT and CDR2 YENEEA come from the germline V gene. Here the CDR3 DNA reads TGTGCCAGCAGCTTGGGACAGGGGGAGCTGTTTTTT. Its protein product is CASSLGQGELFF. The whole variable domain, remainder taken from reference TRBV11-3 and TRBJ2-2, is EAGVVQSPRYKIIEKKQPVAFWCNPISGHNTLYWYLQNLGQGPELLIRYENEEAVDDSQLPKDRFSAERLKGVDSTLKIQPAELGDSAVYLCASSLGQGELFFGEGSRLTVL.

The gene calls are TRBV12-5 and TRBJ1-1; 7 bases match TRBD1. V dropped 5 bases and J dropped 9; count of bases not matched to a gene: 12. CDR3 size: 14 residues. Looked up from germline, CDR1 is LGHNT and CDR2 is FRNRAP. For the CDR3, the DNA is TGTGCTAGTGGTCCGAGAGGGACAGATCGTCAAGCTTTCTTT. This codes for CASGPRGTDRQAFF. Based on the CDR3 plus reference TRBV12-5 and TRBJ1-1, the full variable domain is DARVTQTPRHKVTEMGQEVTMRCQPILGHNTVFWYRQTMMQGLELLAYFRNRAPLDDSGMPKDRFSAEMPDATLATLKIQPSEPRDSAVYFCASGPRGTDRQAFFGQGTRLTVV.

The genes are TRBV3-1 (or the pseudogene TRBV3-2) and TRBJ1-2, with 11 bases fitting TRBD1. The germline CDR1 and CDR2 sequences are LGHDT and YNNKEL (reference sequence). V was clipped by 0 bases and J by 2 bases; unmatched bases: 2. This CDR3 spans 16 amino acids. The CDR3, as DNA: TGTGCCAGCAGCCAAGACGGGACAGGGGGGAACTATGGCTACACCTTC. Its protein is CASSQDGTGGNYGYTF.

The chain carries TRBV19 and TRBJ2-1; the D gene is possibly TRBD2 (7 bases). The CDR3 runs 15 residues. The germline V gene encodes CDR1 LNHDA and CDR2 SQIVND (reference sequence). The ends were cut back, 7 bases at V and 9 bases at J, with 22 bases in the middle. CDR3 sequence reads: CASINSRGALSEQFF. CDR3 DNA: TGTGCCAGTATAAATTCACGGGGGGCCCTTAGTGAGCAGTTCTTC. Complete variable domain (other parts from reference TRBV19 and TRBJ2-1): DGGITQSPKYLFRKEGQNVTLSCEQNLNHDAMYWYRQDPGQGLRLIYYSQIVNDFQKGDIAEGYSVSREKKESFPLTVTSAQKNPTAFYLCASINSRGALSEQFFGPGTRLTVL.